Listed below are T cell receptor beta chains from one sample, sequenced in a study of blood T cell repertoires in COVID-19. Data came from immunoSEQ multiplex PCR; TCRdb stores just in-frame clones and leaves some out. Of 250,000 or so clones in the sample, around 83% were seen once. Material for sequencing was peripheral blood. These TCRs come from an elderly man with acute or convalescent COVID-19. Both conserved end residues are part of each CDR3. D genes are given only for firm matches. A row's size may be missing; if present it is once, few, many or a size class.

v_call: TRBV7-9; j_call: TRBJ1-4; d_call: -; clone_size: -; cdr3_nt: TGTGCCAGCAGCCCAGGACATATAGCAACTAATGAAAAACTGTTTTTT; cdr3_aa: CASSPGHIATNEKLFF
v_call: TRBV5-6; j_call: TRBJ1-2; d_call: -; clone_size: -; cdr3_nt: TGTGCCAGCATACGGGATCTCGCTAACTATGGCTACACCTTC; cdr3_aa: CASIRDLANYGYTF
v_call: TRBV3-1/TRBV3-2; j_call: TRBJ2-7; d_call: -; clone_size: -; cdr3_nt: TGTGCCAGCAGCCAAGATTCCACCACTCACTATCCTTCCTACGAGCAGTACTTC; cdr3_aa: CASSQDSTTHYPSYEQYF
v_call: TRBV5-4; j_call: TRBJ1-3; d_call: TRBD1; clone_size: -; cdr3_nt: TGTGCCAGCAGCTCCGGGACAGGGCGATCTGGAAACACCATATATTTT; cdr3_aa: CASSSGTGRSGNTIYF
v_call: TRBV15; j_call: TRBJ2-5; d_call: TRBD1; clone_size: -; cdr3_nt: TGTGCCACCAGCAGATCTTTGGACAGGATCCGGGAGACCCAGTACTTC; cdr3_aa: CATSRSLDRIRETQYF
v_call: TRBV30; j_call: TRBJ2-7; d_call: TRBD1; clone_size: -; cdr3_nt: TGTGCCTGGAGTTACGGACAGGGGGCGGTTGGCGAGCAGTACTTC; cdr3_aa: CAWSYGQGAVGEQYF
v_call: TRBV21-1; j_call: TRBJ1-3; d_call: -; clone_size: -; cdr3_nt: TGTGCCAGCATAATTGGGGGGAGAAGCTCTGGAAACACCATATATTTT; cdr3_aa: CASIIGGRSSGNTIYF
v_call: TRBV3-1/TRBV3-2; j_call: TRBJ2-7; d_call: TRBD2; clone_size: -; cdr3_nt: TGTGCCAGCAGCCAAGGGCGTAGCGGGACGTACGAGCAGTACTTC; cdr3_aa: CASSQGRSGTYEQYF
v_call: TRBV15; j_call: TRBJ2-7; d_call: TRBD1; clone_size: -; cdr3_nt: TGTGCCACCAGATGGGGACAGGGGCGATCCTACGAGCAGTACTTC; cdr3_aa: CATRWGQGRSYEQYF
v_call: TRBV30; j_call: TRBJ2-1; d_call: TRBD2; clone_size: -; cdr3_nt: TGTGCCTGGAGTGTGGGGACTAGATGGAGCCCGTCCTACAATGAGCAGTTCTTC; cdr3_aa: CAWSVGTRWSPSYNEQFF
v_call: TRBV13; j_call: TRBJ1-3; d_call: -; clone_size: -; cdr3_nt: TGTGCCAGCAGCTTAGGATCGGGGTCTGGAAACACCATATATTTT; cdr3_aa: CASSLGSGSGNTIYF
v_call: TRBV5-1; j_call: TRBJ2-1; d_call: TRBD1; clone_size: -; cdr3_nt: TGCGCCAGCAGCGCAGGACAGGGCTTTTTGAATGAGCAGTTCTTC; cdr3_aa: CASSAGQGFLNEQFF
v_call: TRBV6-2/TRBV6-3; j_call: TRBJ1-2; d_call: -; clone_size: -; cdr3_nt: TGTGCCAGCAGTTATCCCCCAGAGGACTATGGCTACACCTTC; cdr3_aa: CASSYPPEDYGYTF
v_call: TRBV2; j_call: TRBJ1-2; d_call: TRBD1; clone_size: once; cdr3_nt: TGTGCCAGCGGTTTAAAGGCCGGGACAGGGGGAGGCTACACCTTC; cdr3_aa: CASGLKAGTGGGYTF
v_call: TRBV18; j_call: TRBJ2-1; d_call: TRBD2; clone_size: -; cdr3_nt: TGTGCCAGCTCACCACCGAATAGCGGGAACCCATACAATGAGCAGTTCTTC; cdr3_aa: CASSPPNSGNPYNEQFF
v_call: TRBV3-1/TRBV3-2; j_call: TRBJ2-5; d_call: TRBD2; clone_size: -; cdr3_nt: TGTGCCAGCAGCCAAGAGATCCCACTAGCGGGAGTTGTAGAGACCCAGTACTTC; cdr3_aa: CASSQEIPLAGVVETQYF
v_call: TRBV6-5; j_call: TRBJ2-7; d_call: -; clone_size: once; cdr3_nt: TGTGCCAGCACGTCTATAATGTACGAGCAGTACTTC; cdr3_aa: CASTSIMYEQYF
v_call: TRBV19; j_call: TRBJ1-4; d_call: TRBD1; clone_size: -; cdr3_nt: TGTGCCAGTAGTATCGACAGGGGGCATGAAAAACTGTTTTTT; cdr3_aa: CASSIDRGHEKLFF
v_call: TRBV9; j_call: TRBJ1-1; d_call: -; clone_size: -; cdr3_nt: TGTGCCAGCAGCGTTGGCGGGGAGGGCACTGAAGCTTTCTTT; cdr3_aa: CASSVGGEGTEAFF
v_call: TRBV5-4; j_call: TRBJ1-6; d_call: -; clone_size: -; cdr3_nt: TGTGCCAGCAGCCGGACTGCCAGCTCCTATAATTCACCCCTCCACTTT; cdr3_aa: CASSRTASSYNSPLHF
v_call: TRBV18; j_call: TRBJ2-3; d_call: -; clone_size: -; cdr3_nt: TGTGCCAGCTCAATTACAGGTTTCACAGATACGCAGTATTTT; cdr3_aa: CASSITGFTDTQYF
v_call: TRBV6-5; j_call: TRBJ2-7; d_call: -; clone_size: -; cdr3_nt: TGTGCCACTACCACGTCGGTTGCCGAGCAGTACTTC; cdr3_aa: CATTTSVAEQYF
v_call: TRBV19; j_call: TRBJ1-6; d_call: TRBD1; clone_size: -; cdr3_nt: TGTGCCAGTAGTATACCCGCTAGGACAGGCTCAATGTCACCCCTCCACTTT; cdr3_aa: CASSIPARTGSMSPLHF
v_call: TRBV9; j_call: TRBJ2-1; d_call: TRBD2; clone_size: -; cdr3_nt: TGTGCCAGCACCTCGACCATTGCCGGGACTAGCAACAATGAGCAGTTCTTC; cdr3_aa: CASTSTIAGTSNNEQFF
v_call: TRBV7-2; j_call: TRBJ2-1; d_call: TRBD1; clone_size: -; cdr3_nt: TGTGCCAGCAGCACCCGACAGGGGTGGAATGAGCAGTTCTTC; cdr3_aa: CASSTRQGWNEQFF
v_call: TRBV9; j_call: TRBJ2-5; d_call: -; clone_size: -; cdr3_nt: TGTGCCAGCAGCGTAGAACAGCCCGGTGAGACCCAGTACTTC; cdr3_aa: CASSVEQPGETQYF
v_call: TRBV7-9; j_call: TRBJ2-1; d_call: TRBD2; clone_size: -; cdr3_nt: TGTGCCAGCAGCCGAGCTAGCGGGAGCTACAATGAGCAGTTCTTC; cdr3_aa: CASSRASGSYNEQFF
v_call: TRBV11-3; j_call: TRBJ2-1; d_call: TRBD2; clone_size: -; cdr3_nt: TGTGCCAGCAGCCCGGGGGGAAATGAGCAGTTCTTC; cdr3_aa: CASSPGGNEQFF
v_call: TRBV25-1; j_call: TRBJ1-2; d_call: TRBD1; clone_size: -; cdr3_nt: TGTGCCAGCAGTGAAAGGCAGGGGGGCCATGGCTACACCTTC; cdr3_aa: CASSERQGGHGYTF
v_call: TRBV5-8; j_call: TRBJ2-7; d_call: -; clone_size: -; cdr3_nt: TGTGCCAGCGGCCGACGGGATAGATACGAGCAGTACTTC; cdr3_aa: CASGRRDRYEQYF
v_call: TRBV7-3; j_call: TRBJ2-1; d_call: TRBD2; clone_size: -; cdr3_nt: TGTGCCAGCAGCTTCGGACTAGCGGGAGAGGAGCAGTTCTTC; cdr3_aa: CASSFGLAGEEQFF
v_call: TRBV24-1; j_call: TRBJ2-5; d_call: TRBD2; clone_size: -; cdr3_nt: TGTGCCACCAGTGCTAGCGGGAGGGCCGTGGAGACCCAGTACTTC; cdr3_aa: CATSASGRAVETQYF
v_call: TRBV20-1; j_call: TRBJ1-4; d_call: -; clone_size: -; cdr3_nt: TGCAGTGCTAGTACCGGGGCCGGGGGTGAAAAACTGTTTTTT; cdr3_aa: CSASTGAGGEKLFF
v_call: TRBV19; j_call: TRBJ1-2; d_call: TRBD1; clone_size: -; cdr3_nt: TGTGCCAGTAGTACGAGGGACAGGCGCTACACCTTC; cdr3_aa: CASSTRDRRYTF
v_call: TRBV27; j_call: TRBJ1-2; d_call: TRBD1; clone_size: -; cdr3_nt: TGTGCCAGCAGGGAAACAGGGGGGCGATTGTATGGCTACACCTTC; cdr3_aa: CASRETGGRLYGYTF
v_call: TRBV6-5; j_call: TRBJ2-7; d_call: -; clone_size: -; cdr3_nt: TGTGCCAGCCCTGCGGACAGTAACGAGCAGTACTTC; cdr3_aa: CASPADSNEQYF
v_call: TRBV7-2; j_call: TRBJ1-2; d_call: -; clone_size: -; cdr3_nt: TGTGCCAGCAGCTTAGATAACAGGAACTATGGCTACACCTTC; cdr3_aa: CASSLDNRNYGYTF
v_call: TRBV6-6; j_call: TRBJ1-6; d_call: TRBD1; clone_size: -; cdr3_nt: TGTGCCAGCAGTCTCGGGACAGGGGGCCTTGTTAATAATTCACCCCTCCACTTT; cdr3_aa: CASSLGTGGLVNNSPLHF
v_call: TRBV3-1/TRBV3-2; j_call: TRBJ1-2; d_call: -; clone_size: -; cdr3_nt: TGTGCCAGCAGCCAAGGTTTCGAGGGCTACACCTTC; cdr3_aa: CASSQGFEGYTF
v_call: TRBV5-4; j_call: TRBJ2-7; d_call: TRBD1; clone_size: -; cdr3_nt: TGTGCCAGCAGCTCCCAAAGGCAGGGGGCCGCCTACGAGCAGTACTTC; cdr3_aa: CASSSQRQGAAYEQYF
v_call: TRBV19; j_call: TRBJ2-3; d_call: TRBD2; clone_size: -; cdr3_nt: TGTGCCAGTAGTTCACCGGGACTAGCGGGGGGGAACACAGATACGCAGTATTTT; cdr3_aa: CASSSPGLAGGNTDTQYF